These 5 T cell receptor beta chains were sequenced from one sample in a study of cytomegalovirus exposure and HLA in healthy donors. Clones were read by immunoSEQ multiplex PCR, and TCRdb kept only the in-frame ones, dropping some. The sample consists of fewer than 200,000 clones, 85% of them appearing once. The sequenced material came from PBMCs. The receptor source for this set is a man in his late teens or twenties in good health and CMV-seropositive.

This rearrangement joins TRBV7-3 to TRBJ2-3, with D possibly matching TRBD2 (6 bases). V lost 1 base and J lost 0, with 8 bases in between. The germline V gene encodes CDR1 SGHTA and CDR2 FQGTGA. The CDR3 loop spans 15 amino acids. The CDR3 loop reads CASSLIRGSTDTQYF. CDR3 DNA: TGTGCCAGCAGCTTAATTCGGGGGAGCACAGATACGCAGTATTTT.

V gene TRBV6-4 combines with J gene TRBJ2-3; 11 bases match TRBD2. V lost 3 bases and J lost 5; bases outside the gene matches: 13. Germline V lookup: CDR1 MRHNA, CDR2 SNTAGT. CDR3 length equals 18 residues. CDR3 in amino acids: CASSESWASGGQRDTQYF. CDR3 in DNA: TGTGCCAGCAGTGAGTCCTGGGCTAGCGGGGGGCAGCGAGATACGCAGTATTTT.

This clone was seen a single time. The gene calls are TRBV7-9 and TRBJ1-1; 8 bases align to TRBD1. Germline lookup yields CDR1 SEHNR and CDR2 FQNEAQ (reference sequence). The CDR3 covers 16 residues. V lost 1 base, J lost 1 base, and 5 bases stayed unmatched. CDR3 loop: CASSLGPGGANTEAFF. In nucleotides, the CDR3 is TGTGCCAGCAGCTTAGGTCCAGGGGGCGCGAACACTGAAGCTTTCTTT.

CDR3 nucleotides: TGTGCCAGCAGTTTTTCAGGGGCCACTGAAGCTTTCTTT. Residues: CASSFSGATEAFF. The rearrangement joins TRBV27 to TRBJ1-1, with D perhaps matching TRBD1 (6 bases). CDR3 length equals 13 residues. V shed 3 bases and J shed 4 bases, with 9 bases lying between them. Germline-derived CDR1 and CDR2 are MNHEY and SMNVEV (reference sequence).

The rearrangement joins TRBV11-3 to TRBJ1-1; 10 bases align to TRBD1. The CDR3 consists of 15 residues. With 6 bases clipped from V and 2 bases from J, the junction kept 6 bases outside the gene matches. From germline, CDR1 is SGHNT and CDR2 YENEEA. The CDR3 DNA reads TGTGCCAGCAGGGGGGACAGGGGCTTAAACACTGAAGCTTTCTTT. Translating gives CASRGDRGLNTEAFF.